This T cell receptor beta chain was identified in a study of CD8+CD57+ T cells in acquired aplastic anemia. At the level of the study: The study obtained an average of about 3.2 ug of DNA from sorted CD4+ and CD8+ cells. Healthy donors had, on average, roughly 9.8 million reads for their CD4+ cells. Study-wide results and limits: Patients and controls had CD8+ Simpson's diversity values that were not significantly distinct. There were some 30 CD8+ CDR3 sequences that occurred in both patients and controls.

Genomic DNA, serving as template, underwent TCR beta VDJ and CDR3 profiling. TCRdb analysed the reads with MiXCR anew, one entry per CDR3 protein. The data contain approximately 380,000 distinct CDR3 sequences, around 68% of them singletons. Germline-derived CDR1 and CDR2 are SEHNR and FQNEAQ (reference sequence). Including both end residues, the CDR3 is 13 amino acids long. This clonotype was counted once. No antigen is known for it. Likely a read error: the CDR3 ends without its conserved phenylalanine or tryptophan. Because the CDR3's place on the DNA is in doubt, the DNA is left out and the CDR3 is given as listed by TCRdb.

This TCR was sampled from a human donor in good health, serving as a control. Input material: sorted CD4+, CD8+, or CD8+CD57+ T cells (not recorded which) from PBMCs. The chain couples TRBV7-9 to TRBJ2-5; no check of the table's D call, TRBD1, against the DNA was made. This CDR3 reads CASSLWRGEPPCI.